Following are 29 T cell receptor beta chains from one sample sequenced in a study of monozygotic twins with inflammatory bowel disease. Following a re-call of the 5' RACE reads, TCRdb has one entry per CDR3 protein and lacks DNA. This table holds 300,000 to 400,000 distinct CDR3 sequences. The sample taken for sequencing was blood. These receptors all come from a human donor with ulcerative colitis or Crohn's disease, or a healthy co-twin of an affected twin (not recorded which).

The chain's CDR3 is CATKGWMWTLEGDGNQPQHF. The V call is TRBV24-1, the J call TRBJ1-5; TCRdb names TRBD1, which stays unverified in the absence of DNA. CDR1 KGHDR and CDR2 SFDVKD come from the germline V gene. The CDR3 has 20 amino acids.

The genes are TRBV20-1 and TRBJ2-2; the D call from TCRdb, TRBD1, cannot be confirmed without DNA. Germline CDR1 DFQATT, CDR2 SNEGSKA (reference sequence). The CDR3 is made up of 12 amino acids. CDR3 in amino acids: CSARTVQGELFF.

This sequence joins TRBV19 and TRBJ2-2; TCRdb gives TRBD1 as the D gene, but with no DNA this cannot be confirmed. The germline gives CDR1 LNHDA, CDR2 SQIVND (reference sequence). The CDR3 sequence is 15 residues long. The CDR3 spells CASCPRTGWSGELFF.

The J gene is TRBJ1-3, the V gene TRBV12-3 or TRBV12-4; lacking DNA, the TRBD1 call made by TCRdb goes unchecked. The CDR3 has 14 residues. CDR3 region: CASSNRAAGNTIYF.

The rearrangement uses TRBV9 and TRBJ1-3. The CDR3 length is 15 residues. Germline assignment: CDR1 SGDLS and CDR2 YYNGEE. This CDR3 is CASTSGGASENTIYF.

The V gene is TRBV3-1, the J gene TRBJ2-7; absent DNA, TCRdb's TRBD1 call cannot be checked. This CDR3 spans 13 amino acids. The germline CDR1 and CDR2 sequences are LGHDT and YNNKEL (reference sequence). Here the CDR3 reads CASSQGRGVEQYF.

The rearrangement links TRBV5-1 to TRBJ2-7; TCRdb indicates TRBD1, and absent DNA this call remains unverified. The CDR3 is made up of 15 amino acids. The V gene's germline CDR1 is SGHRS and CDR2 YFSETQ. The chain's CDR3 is CASSLVQGGPYEQYF.

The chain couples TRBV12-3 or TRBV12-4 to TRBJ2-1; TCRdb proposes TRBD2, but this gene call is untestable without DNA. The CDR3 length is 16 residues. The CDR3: CASSSPPTSGGFEQFF.

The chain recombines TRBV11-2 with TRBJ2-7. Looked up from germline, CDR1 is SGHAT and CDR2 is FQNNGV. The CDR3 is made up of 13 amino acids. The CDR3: CASSLDGFYEQYF.

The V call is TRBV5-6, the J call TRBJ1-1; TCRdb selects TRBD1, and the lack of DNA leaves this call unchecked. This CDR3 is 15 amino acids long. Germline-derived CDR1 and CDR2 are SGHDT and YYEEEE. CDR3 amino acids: CASSLVGQGVTEAFF.

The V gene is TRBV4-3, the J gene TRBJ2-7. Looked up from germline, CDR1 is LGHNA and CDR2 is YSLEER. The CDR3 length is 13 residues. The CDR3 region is CASSLGLGREQYF.

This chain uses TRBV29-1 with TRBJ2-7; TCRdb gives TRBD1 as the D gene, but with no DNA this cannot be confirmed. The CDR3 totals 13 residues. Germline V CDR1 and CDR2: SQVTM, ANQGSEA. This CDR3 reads CSVESGQAYEQYF.

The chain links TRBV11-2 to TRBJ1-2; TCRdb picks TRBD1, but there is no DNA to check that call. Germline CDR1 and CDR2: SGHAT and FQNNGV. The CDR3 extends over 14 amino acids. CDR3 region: CASSAGTDVYGYTF. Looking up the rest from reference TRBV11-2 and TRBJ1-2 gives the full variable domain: EAGVAQSPRYKIIEKRQSVAFWCNPISGHATLYWYQQILGQGPKLLIQFQNNGVVDDSQLPKDRFSAERLKGVDSTLKIQPAKLEDSAVYLCASSAGTDVYGYTFGSGTRLTVV.

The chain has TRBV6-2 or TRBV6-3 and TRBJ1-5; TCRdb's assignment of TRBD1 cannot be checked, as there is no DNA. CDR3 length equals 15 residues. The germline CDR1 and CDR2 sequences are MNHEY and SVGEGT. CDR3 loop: CASSQEALPNQPQHF.

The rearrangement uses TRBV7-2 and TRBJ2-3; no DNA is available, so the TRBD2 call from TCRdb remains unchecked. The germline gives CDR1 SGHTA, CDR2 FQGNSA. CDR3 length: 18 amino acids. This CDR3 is CASSLGLAGGSGPDTQYF. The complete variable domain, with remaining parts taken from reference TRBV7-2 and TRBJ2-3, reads GAGVSQSPSNKVTEKGKDVELRCDPISGHTALYWYRQSLGQGLEFLIYFQGNSAPDKSGLPSDRFSAERTGGSVSTLTIQRTQQEDSAVYLCASSLGLAGGSGPDTQYFGPGTRLTVL.

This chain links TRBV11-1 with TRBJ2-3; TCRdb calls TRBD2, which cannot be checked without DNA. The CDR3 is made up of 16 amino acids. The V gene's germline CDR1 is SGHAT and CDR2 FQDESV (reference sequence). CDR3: CASSLETSLSTDTQYF.

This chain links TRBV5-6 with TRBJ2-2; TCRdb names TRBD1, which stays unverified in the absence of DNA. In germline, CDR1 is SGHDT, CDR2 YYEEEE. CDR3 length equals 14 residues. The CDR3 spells CASSPKGGTGELFF.

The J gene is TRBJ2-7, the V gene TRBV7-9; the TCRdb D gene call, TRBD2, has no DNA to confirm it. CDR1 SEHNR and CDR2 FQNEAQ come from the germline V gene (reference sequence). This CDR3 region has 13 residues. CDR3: CASSLARVAGIYF.

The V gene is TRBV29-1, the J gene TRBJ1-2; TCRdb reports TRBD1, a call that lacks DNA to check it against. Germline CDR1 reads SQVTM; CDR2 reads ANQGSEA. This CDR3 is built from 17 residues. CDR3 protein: CSVEGGGGQQSPYGYTF.

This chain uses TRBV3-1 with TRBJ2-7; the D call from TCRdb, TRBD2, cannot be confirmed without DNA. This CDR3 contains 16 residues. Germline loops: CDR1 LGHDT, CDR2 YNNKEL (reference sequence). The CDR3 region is CASSLGTPRSGYEQYF.

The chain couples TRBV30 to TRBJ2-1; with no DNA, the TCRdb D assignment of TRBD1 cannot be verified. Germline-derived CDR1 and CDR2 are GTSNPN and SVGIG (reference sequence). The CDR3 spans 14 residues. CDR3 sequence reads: CAWTRDRGHNEQFF.

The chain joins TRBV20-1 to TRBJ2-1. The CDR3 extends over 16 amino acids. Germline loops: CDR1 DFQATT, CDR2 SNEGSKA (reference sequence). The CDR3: CSARVLSGSSYNEQFF.

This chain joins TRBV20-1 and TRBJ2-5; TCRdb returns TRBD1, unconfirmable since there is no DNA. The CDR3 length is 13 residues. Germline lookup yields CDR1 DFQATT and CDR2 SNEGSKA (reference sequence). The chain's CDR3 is CSANSGGTETQYF.

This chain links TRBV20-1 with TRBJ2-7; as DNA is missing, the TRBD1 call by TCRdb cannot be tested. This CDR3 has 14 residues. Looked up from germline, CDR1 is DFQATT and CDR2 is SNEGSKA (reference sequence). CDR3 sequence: CSASYDRGDYEQYF.

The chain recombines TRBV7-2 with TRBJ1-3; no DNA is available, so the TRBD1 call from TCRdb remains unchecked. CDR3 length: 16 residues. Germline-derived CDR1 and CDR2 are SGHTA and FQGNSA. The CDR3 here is CASSLVRTVVGNTIYF.

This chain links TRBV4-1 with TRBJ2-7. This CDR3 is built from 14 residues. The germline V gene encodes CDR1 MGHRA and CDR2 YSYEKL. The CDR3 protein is CASSQQRGPYEQYF.

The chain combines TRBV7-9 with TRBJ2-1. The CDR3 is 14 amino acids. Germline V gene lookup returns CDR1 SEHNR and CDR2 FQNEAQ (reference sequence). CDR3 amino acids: CASSLEGSYNEQFF.

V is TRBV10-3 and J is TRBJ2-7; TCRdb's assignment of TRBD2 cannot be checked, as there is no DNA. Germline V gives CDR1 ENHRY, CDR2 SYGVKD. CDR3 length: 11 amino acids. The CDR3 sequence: CAISLRDEQYF.

CDR3 in amino acids: CASRNQGANMQYF. This chain connects TRBV28 to TRBJ2-4; TCRdb designates TRBD1, a call that cannot be tested without DNA. This CDR3 is 13 amino acids long. Germline V lookup: CDR1 MDHEN, CDR2 SYDVKM.